This T cell receptor beta chain was documented in a study of blood T cell repertoires in COVID-19. This CDR3 is 13 amino acids long. V lost 7 bases to trimming and J lost 6 bases; unmatched junction nucleotides: 3. The repertoire was sequenced with immunoSEQ multiplex PCR; TCRdb's copy has only in-frame clones and lacks some. The sample contains a few hundred thousand clones, 70% to 90% of which appear only once. The J gene is TRBJ1-6, the V gene TRBV12-3 or TRBV12-4, with 7 bases that match TRBD1. Input material: peripheral blood. This TCR was sampled from a woman between 45 and 65 years old with acute or convalescent COVID-19. CDR3 in amino acids: CASMRDSNSPLHF. The CDR3 region has the DNA TGTGCCAGCATGCGGGACAGTAATTCACCCCTCCACTTT.